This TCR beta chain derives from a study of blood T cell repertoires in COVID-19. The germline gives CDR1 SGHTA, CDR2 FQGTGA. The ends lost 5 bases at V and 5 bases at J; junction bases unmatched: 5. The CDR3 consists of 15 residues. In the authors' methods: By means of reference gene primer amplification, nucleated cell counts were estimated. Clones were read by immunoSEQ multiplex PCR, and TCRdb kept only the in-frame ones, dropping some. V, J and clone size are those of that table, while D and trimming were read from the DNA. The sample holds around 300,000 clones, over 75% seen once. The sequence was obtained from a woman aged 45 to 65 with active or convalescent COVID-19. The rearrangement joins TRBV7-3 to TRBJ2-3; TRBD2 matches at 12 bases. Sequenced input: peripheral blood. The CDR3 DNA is TGTGCCAGCAGCCCTAGCGGGGGGGCGAGAGATACGCAGTATTTT. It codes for CASSPSGGARDTQYF.